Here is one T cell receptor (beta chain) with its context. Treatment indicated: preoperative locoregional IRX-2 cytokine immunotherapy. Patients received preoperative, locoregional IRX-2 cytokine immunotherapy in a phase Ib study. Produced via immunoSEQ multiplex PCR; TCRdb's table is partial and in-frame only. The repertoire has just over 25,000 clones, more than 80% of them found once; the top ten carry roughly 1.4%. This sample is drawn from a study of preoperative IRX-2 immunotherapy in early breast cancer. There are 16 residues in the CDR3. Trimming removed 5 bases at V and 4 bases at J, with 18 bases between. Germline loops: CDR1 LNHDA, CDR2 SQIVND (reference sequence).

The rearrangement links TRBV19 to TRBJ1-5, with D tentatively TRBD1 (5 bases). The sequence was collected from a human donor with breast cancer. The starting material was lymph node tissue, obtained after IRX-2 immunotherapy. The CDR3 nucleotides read TGTGCCAGTAGTTGGGGCGAAGGTAAACTGAATCAGCCCCAGCATTTT. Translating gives CASSWGEGKLNQPQHF.